This is a list of T cell receptor beta chains from one sample in a study of neoadjuvant nivolumab and ipilimumab in lung cancer. Produced via immunoSEQ multiplex PCR; TCRdb's table is partial and in-frame only. The sample yields fewer than 40,000 clones, 90% seen once. The sequencing used peripheral blood, collected after neoadjuvant nivolumab, alone or with ipilimumab, at or shortly before surgery. The receptor source for this set is an adult with non-small cell lung cancer. Each CDR3 is given with its conserved first and last residue. A D gene is named only where the DNA matches it firmly. Not every row has a clone size; where given, it reads once, few, many or a size class.

V gene,D gene,J gene,clone size,CDR3 DNA,CDR3 protein
TRBV6-1,TRBD1,TRBJ1-6,-,TGTGCCAGCAGGGAAGACAGGGTTCCCAATTCACCCCTCCACTTT,CASREDRVPNSPLHF
TRBV27,TRBD1,TRBJ1-2,-,TGTGCCAGCAGCCCGACTTTGACAGGGGGGGCGAACTATGGCTACACCTTC,CASSPTLTGGANYGYTF
TRBV5-1,-,TRBJ2-7,-,TGCGCCAGCAGCTCCGGACAGAATAACTACGAGCAGTACTTC,CASSSGQNNYEQYF
TRBV4-2,-,TRBJ2-3,once,TGTGCCAGCAGCCAAGGGGGCACAGGCACAGATACGCAGTATTTT,CASSQGGTGTDTQYF
TRBV19,-,TRBJ1-3,-,TGTGCCAGTAGTTTCCAAGGGAACACCATATATTTT,CASSFQGNTIYF
TRBV5-1,TRBD1,TRBJ2-5,few,TGCGCCAGCAGCTTTCAACCGGGACAGGGACTGGAGACCCAGTACTTC,CASSFQPGQGLETQYF
TRBV2,-,TRBJ1-5,once,TGTGCCAGCAGGACAGCGAATCAGCCCCAGCATTTT,CASRTANQPQHF
TRBV6-5,-,TRBJ2-7,-,TGTGCCAGCAGTTACGGACCAGACTACGAGCAGTACTTC,CASSYGPDYEQYF
TRBV5-1,-,TRBJ2-7,-,TGCGCCAGCAGCTTGGACCAGGCCTCCTACGAGCAGTACTTC,CASSLDQASYEQYF
TRBV5-4,-,TRBJ2-5,-,TGTGCCAGCAGCCCCCCCCAAGGGGGGGGCGAGACCCAGTACTTC,CASSPPQGGGETQYF
TRBV23-1,-,TRBJ2-7,-,TGCGCTGAGAGAGGGGGGCCCCACGAGCAGTACTTC,CAERGGPHEQYF
TRBV7-3,-,TRBJ2-3,-,TGTGCCAGCAGCTTTGTCGCGGGGGCTGGAGATACGCAGTATTTT,CASSFVAGAGDTQYF
TRBV5-5,-,TRBJ1-1,-,TGTGCCAGCAGCTTGGAAGGGGCAATAGGCACTGAAGCTTTCTTT,CASSLEGAIGTEAFF
TRBV7-2,-,TRBJ1-1,-,TGTGCCAGCAGCTTGTGGGGGAGAGGAAACACTGAAGCTTTCTTT,CASSLWGRGNTEAFF
TRBV10-3,TRBD1,TRBJ1-1,-,TGTGCCATCAGGACCTCCGGGACAGGGGACACTGAAGCTTTCTTT,CAIRTSGTGDTEAFF
TRBV21-1,-,TRBJ2-6,-,TGTGCCAGCAGCAAAGGTCCTGTGCGCTCTGGGGCCAACGTCCTGACTTTC,CASSKGPVRSGANVLTF
TRBV18,-,TRBJ1-6,-,TGTGCCAGCTCTACCACGGGGGGATATAATTCACCCCTCCACTTT,CASSTTGGYNSPLHF
TRBV29-1,TRBD1,TRBJ2-2,-,TGCAGCGTACGGACAGGGACCACCGGGGAGCTGTTTTTT,CSVRTGTTGELFF
TRBV6-1,TRBD1,TRBJ2-7,-,TGTGCCAGCAGTGAGGGACAGGGTACGGGGGAGCAGTACTTC,CASSEGQGTGEQYF
TRBV28,TRBD2,TRBJ2-7,-,TGTGCCAGCAGTTCAGCGGGGGGTAGCTCCTACGAGCAGTACTTC,CASSSAGGSSYEQYF
TRBV15,-,TRBJ1-1,-,TGTGCCACCAGCAGCCACCGAGGACTGAACACTGAAGCTTTCTTT,CATSSHRGLNTEAFF
TRBV5-1,TRBD1,TRBJ1-6,-,TGCGCCAGCAGCTTAAAGGGACAGGGTGGTTCACCCCTCCACTTT,CASSLKGQGGSPLHF
TRBV11-2,-,TRBJ2-1,-,TGTGCCAGCAGCTTAAGCAATGAGCAGTTCTTC,CASSLSNEQFF
TRBV7-9,-,TRBJ2-1,-,TGTGCCAGCAGCTTTGCCGGCGAGCAGTTCTTC,CASSFAGEQFF
TRBV6-5,-,TRBJ2-2,-,TGTGCCAGCAGTTACTCGCCGGGGAACACCGGGGAGCTGTTTTTT,CASSYSPGNTGELFF
TRBV9,-,TRBJ1-1,few,TGTGCCAGCAGCGTAGTTGGAAAGAACACTGAAGCTTTCTTT,CASSVVGKNTEAFF
TRBV4-2,TRBD1,TRBJ2-6,-,TGTGCCAGCAGCCAAGACCTGGGACAGGGCACTGGGGCCAACGTCCTGACTTTC,CASSQDLGQGTGANVLTF
TRBV7-8,-,TRBJ1-1,-,TGTGCCAGCAGCTACGCGAGTTCGGGCTACACTGAAGCTTTCTTT,CASSYASSGYTEAFF
TRBV14,-,TRBJ1-1,-,TGTGCCAGCAGCGAAGAGGGAGGGATCACTGAAGCTTTCTTT,CASSEEGGITEAFF
TRBV5-1,-,TRBJ2-5,-,TGCGCCAGCAGCCGGTCGGGGGGCCAGCAAGAGACCCAGTACTTC,CASSRSGGQQETQYF
TRBV4-1,TRBD1,TRBJ1-6,few,TGCGCCAGCAGCCAAGTCCTATTAACCGGGACAGGGGGTTCACCCCTCCACTTT,CASSQVLLTGTGGSPLHF
TRBV5-4,-,TRBJ2-2,-,TGTGCCAGCAGCTCGGGACAACAGGGCGGGGAGCTGTTTTTT,CASSSGQQGGELFF
TRBV2,TRBD1,TRBJ1-2,-,TGTGCCAGCAGGAAGGACAGGGGGCAGAGCTATGGCTACACCTTC,CASRKDRGQSYGYTF
TRBV4-3,-,TRBJ2-3,once,TGCGCCAGCAGCCAAGAGTCTTTCAGGGGGGATGTGGATACGCAGTATTTT,CASSQESFRGDVDTQYF